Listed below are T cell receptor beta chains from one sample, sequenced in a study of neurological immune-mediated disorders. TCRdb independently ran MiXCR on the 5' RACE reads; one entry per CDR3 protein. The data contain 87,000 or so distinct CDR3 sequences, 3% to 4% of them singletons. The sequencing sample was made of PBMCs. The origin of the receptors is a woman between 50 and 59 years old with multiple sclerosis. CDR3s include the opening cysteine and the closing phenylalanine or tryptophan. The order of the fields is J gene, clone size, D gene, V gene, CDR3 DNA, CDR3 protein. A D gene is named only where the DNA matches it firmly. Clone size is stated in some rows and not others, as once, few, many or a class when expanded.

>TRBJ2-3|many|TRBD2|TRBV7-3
TGTGCCAGCAGCTTAATTGCTAGCGGGAACACAGATACGCAGTATTTT
CASSLIASGNTDTQYF
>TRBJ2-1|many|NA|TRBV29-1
TGCAGCGTTGAAGGCAAGGGGTCTGAGCAGTTCTTC
CSVEGKGSEQFF
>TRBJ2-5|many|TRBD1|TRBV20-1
TGCAGTGCTAGATCTAACAGGGGGTACCCCAGGGAGACCCAGTACTTC
CSARSNRGYPRETQYF
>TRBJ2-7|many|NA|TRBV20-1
TGCAGTGCTAGAGTGGGAGAGTACGAGCAGTACTTC
CSARVGEYEQYF
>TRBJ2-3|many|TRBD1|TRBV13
TGTGCCAGCAGCCCAAGACCGGGACAGGGGAATACGCAGTATTTT
CASSPRPGQGNTQYF
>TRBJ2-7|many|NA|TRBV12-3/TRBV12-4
TGTGCCAGCAGTCCCGGAGCCACCTACGAGCAGTACTTC
CASSPGATYEQYF
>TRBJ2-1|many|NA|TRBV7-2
TGTGCCAGCAGCTTAAGGCAGGGGGGCAATGAGCAGTTCTTC
CASSLRQGGNEQFF
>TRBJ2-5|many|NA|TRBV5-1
TGCGCCAGCAGCATGCTACAGGGAGAGACCCAGTACTTC
CASSMLQGETQYF
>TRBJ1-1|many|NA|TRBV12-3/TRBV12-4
TGTGCCAGCAGGTCAGGTTCGAGGAACACTGAAGCTTTCTTT
CASRSGSRNTEAFF
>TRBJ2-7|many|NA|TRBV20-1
TGCAGTGCTAGACCACCGGGACACCTCTACGAGCAGTACTTC
CSARPPGHLYEQYF
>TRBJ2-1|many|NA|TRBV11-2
TGTGCCAGCAGCTTTCTCCGTGAGCAGTTCTTC
CASSFLREQFF
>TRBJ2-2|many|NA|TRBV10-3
TGTGCCAGCAAAGGCATCCAAGGGGACGGGGAGCTGTTTTTT
CASKGIQGDGELFF
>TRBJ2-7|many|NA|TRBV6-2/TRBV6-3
TGTGCCAGCATCCGCGACACCCAGGGCCACGAGCAGTACTTC
CASIRDTQGHEQYF
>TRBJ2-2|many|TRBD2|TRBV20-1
TGCAGTGCTAGGGCTAGCGGTCGCACCGGGGAGCTGTTTTTT
CSARASGRTGELFF
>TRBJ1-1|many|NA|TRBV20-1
TGCAGTGCCACGAGCGGGAGGAACACTGAAGCTTTCTTT
CSATSGRNTEAFF
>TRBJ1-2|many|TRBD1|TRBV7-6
TGTGCCAGCAGCGCTAGACAGGGGGTCTATGGCTACACCTTC
CASSARQGVYGYTF
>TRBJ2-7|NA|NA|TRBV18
TGTGCCAGCTCAGCCGACTCTTTCAGAGGGGCGTACGAGCAGTACTTC
CASSADSFRGAYEQYF
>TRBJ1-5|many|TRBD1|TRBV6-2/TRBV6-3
TGTGCCAGCACCCCAACTCTCCAGGGGGCTTGGCAGCCCCAGCATTTT
CASTPTLQGAWQPQHF
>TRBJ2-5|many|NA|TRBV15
TGTGCCACCAGCAGAGATAATAACCAAGAGACCCAGTACTTC
CATSRDNNQETQYF
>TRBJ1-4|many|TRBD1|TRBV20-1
TGCAGTGCTATACCAGGGGGGGCCAGCAAACTGTTTTTT
CSAIPGGASKLFF
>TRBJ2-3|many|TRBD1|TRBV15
TGTGCCACCGGCAAGGACCGGGACAGAAACACAGATACGCAGTATTTT
CATGKDRDRNTDTQYF
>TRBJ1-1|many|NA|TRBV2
TGTGCCAGCAGTACTATAGAGAACACTGAAGCTTTCTTT
CASSTIENTEAFF
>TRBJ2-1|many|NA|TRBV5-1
TGCGCCAGCAGCTTGGAGGACAGCCCCTACAATGAGCAGTTCTTC
CASSLEDSPYNEQFF
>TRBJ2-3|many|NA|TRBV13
TGTGCCAGCAGCCCCAAGCGACAGGAGAGCACAGATACGCAGTATTTT
CASSPKRQESTDTQYF
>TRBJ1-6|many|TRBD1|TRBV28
TGTGCCAGCAGACTTCAGGGGGCGGCACCCCTCCACTTT
CASRLQGAAPLHF
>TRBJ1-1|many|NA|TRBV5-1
TGCGCCAGCAGCTTGATTCGGGGTGAAGCTTTCTTT
CASSLIRGEAFF
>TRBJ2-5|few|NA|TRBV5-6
TGTGCCAGCAGCTTCCCCCACGAGGAGACCCAGTACTTC
CASSFPHEETQYF
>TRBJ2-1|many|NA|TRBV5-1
TGCGCCAGCAGCCCCAGCGTTCTCTACAATGAGCAGTTCTTC
CASSPSVLYNEQFF
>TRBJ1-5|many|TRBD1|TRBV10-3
TGTGCCATCAGTGCCGGGGGGACAGGCAATCAGCCCCAGCATTTT
CAISAGGTGNQPQHF